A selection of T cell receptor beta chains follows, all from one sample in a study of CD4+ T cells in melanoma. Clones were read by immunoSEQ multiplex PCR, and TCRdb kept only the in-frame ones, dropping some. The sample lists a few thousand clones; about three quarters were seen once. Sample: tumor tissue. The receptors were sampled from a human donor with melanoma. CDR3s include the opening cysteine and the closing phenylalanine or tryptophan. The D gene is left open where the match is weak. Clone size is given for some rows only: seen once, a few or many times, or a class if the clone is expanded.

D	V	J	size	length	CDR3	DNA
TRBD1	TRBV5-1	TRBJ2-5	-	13	CASSSGTGGRKYF	TGCGCCAGCAGCTCCGGGACAGGGGGTCGGAAGTACTTC
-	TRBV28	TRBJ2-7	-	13	CASSLGTSYEQYF	TGTGCCAGCAGTTTAGGAACCAGCTACGAGCAGTACTTC
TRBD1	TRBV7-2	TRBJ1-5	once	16	CASSLVSGGASQPQHF	TGTGCCAGCAGCTTAGTATCAGGGGGCGCGAGTCAGCCCCAGCATTTT
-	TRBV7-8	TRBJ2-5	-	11	CASSPSLAQYF	TGTGCCAGCAGCCCGTCTTTGGCCCAGTACTTC
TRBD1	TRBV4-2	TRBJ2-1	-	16	CASSQVQGASYNEQFF	TGTGCCAGCAGCCAAGTTCAGGGGGCCTCCTACAATGAGCAGTTCTTC
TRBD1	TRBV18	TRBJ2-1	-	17	CASSPGLGQGILNEQFF	TGTGCCAGCTCACCAGGACTCGGACAGGGAATATTGAATGAGCAGTTCTTC
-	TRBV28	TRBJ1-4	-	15	CASSFVEGANEKLFF	TGTGCCAGCAGTTTTGTCGAGGGTGCTAATGAAAAACTGTTTTTT
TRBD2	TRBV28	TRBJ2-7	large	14	CASSLGGGPYEQYF	TGTGCCAGCAGTTTGGGGGGGGGTCCCTACGAGCAGTACTTC
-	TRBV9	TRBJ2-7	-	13	CASGGGHSYEQYF	TGTGCCAGCGGGGGGGGCCACTCCTACGAGCAGTACTTC
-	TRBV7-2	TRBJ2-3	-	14	CASTLTGSTDTQYF	TGTGCCAGCACCTTGACGGGAAGCACAGATACGCAGTATTTT
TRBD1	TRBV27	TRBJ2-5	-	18	CASSLDPPGQRGQETQYF	TGTGCCAGCAGTTTAGATCCCCCGGGACAGAGGGGCCAAGAGACCCAGTACTTC
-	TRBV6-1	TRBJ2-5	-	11	CASGDRETQYF	TGTGCCAGCGGAGACCGAGAGACCCAGTACTTC
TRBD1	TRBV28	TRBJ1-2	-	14	CASSAGTGQYGYTF	TGTGCCAGCAGTGCCGGGACAGGTCAATATGGCTACACCTTC
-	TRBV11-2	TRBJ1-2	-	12	CASSQRNYGYTF	TGTGCCAGCAGTCAACGGAACTATGGCTACACCTTC
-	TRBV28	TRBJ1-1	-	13	CASSRTAYTEAFF	TGTGCCAGCAGTCGGACAGCTTACACTGAAGCTTTCTTT